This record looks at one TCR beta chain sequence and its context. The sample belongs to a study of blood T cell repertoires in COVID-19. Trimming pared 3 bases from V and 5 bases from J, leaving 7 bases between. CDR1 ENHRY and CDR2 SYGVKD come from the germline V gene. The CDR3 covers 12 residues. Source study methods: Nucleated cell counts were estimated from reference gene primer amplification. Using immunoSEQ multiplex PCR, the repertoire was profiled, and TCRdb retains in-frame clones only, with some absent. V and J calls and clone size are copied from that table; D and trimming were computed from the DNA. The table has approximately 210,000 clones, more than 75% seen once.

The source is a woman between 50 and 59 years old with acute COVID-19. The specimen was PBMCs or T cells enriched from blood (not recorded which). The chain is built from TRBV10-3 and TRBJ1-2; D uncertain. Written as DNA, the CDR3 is TGTGCCATCAGTGATTCGGGGTATGGCTACACCTTC. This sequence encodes CAISDSGYGYTF.